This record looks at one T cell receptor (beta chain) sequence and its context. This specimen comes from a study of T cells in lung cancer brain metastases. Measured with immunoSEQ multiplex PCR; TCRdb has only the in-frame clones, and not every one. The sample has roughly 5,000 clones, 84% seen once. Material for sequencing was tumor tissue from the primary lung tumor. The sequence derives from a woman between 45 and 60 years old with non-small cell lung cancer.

The CDR3 loop is CASSMLGGFAEAFF. DNA for the CDR3: TGTGCCAGTAGTATGCTGGGAGGGTTCGCTGAAGCTTTCTTT. V and J are TRBV19 and TRBJ1-1; no definite D call. The CDR3 is 14 amino acids. Germline V gene sequence: CDR1 LNHDA, CDR2 SQIVND (reference sequence). V was clipped by 3 bases and J by 6 bases, with 14 bases between them.